The source of this TCR beta chain is a study of blood T cell repertoires in COVID-19. About the research overall: Specimens from acute and convalescent COVID-19 originated in the United States, Italy and Spain. T cells, B-cell-depleted T cells, or PBMCs supplied cDNA or gDNA.

Patients at the Seattle site were enrolled during active infection and followed longitudinally. Per the original data handling: Reference gene primer amplification gave nucleated cell count estimates. Here immunoSEQ multiplex PCR was the method, and the copy in TCRdb shows in-frame clones only, minus some. From that table come the V and J calls and clone size; the DNA was used to work out D and trimming. The repertoire holds tens of thousands of clones, with 90% to 95% as singletons. Germline V gene sequence: CDR1 SGHRS, CDR2 YFSETQ. CDR3 length equals 19 residues. After removal of 4 bases from V and 2 bases from J, the junction contained 18 bases not matched to a gene.

Sequencing used peripheral blood. The clonotype originates from a man aged 45-65 years with COVID-19, enrolled during active disease. The rearrangement links TRBV5-1 to TRBJ2-5; 9 positions agree with TRBD1. The CDR3 reads CASSPRNRDRELEQETQYF. The CDR3 DNA reads TGCGCCAGCAGCCCGCGGAACCGGGACAGGGAATTGGAACAAGAGACCCAGTACTTC.